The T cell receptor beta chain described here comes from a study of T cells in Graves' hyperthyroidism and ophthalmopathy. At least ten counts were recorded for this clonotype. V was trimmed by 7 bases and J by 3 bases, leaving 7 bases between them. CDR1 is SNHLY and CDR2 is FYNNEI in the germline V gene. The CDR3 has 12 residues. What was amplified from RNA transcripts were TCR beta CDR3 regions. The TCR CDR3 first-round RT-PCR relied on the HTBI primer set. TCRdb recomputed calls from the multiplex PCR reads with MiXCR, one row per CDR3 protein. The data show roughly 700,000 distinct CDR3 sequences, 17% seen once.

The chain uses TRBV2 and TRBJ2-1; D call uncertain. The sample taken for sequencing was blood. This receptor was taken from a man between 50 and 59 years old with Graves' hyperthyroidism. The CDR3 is CASTPNYNEQFF. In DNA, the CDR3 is TGTGCCAGCACCCCGAACTACAATGAGCAGTTCTTC.